The 22 T cell receptor beta chains listed next were all sequenced from one sample in a study of blood T cells in healthy people across ages. Sample-barcoded 5' priming and a J-beta primer mix drove a second PCR of 7 to 11 cycles. One entry per CDR3 protein, called by TCRdb with MiXCR from the 5' RACE reads. The sample lists 1,800,000 or so distinct CDR3 sequences; around 42% were seen once. Sequenced material: blood. The receptors originated from a human donor in good health.

The gene calls are TRBV6-2 or TRBV6-3 and TRBJ1-1; D gene uncertain. The germline CDR1 and CDR2 sequences are MNHEY and SVGEGT. The CDR3 loop spans 12 amino acids. V was cut by 7 bases and J by 5 bases, with 11 bases left in between. In DNA, the CDR3 is TGTGCCAGCACCGAAAAGGTAACTGAAGCTTTCTTT. Translated, it gives CASTEKVTEAFF.

The chain combines TRBV29-1 with TRBJ2-7, with D perhaps matching TRBD2 (7 bases). Germline CDR1 is SQVTM and CDR2 is ANQGSEA. Deletions cut 6 bases from V and 2 bases from J, with 14 bases between. The CDR3 consists of 13 residues. CDR3 DNA sequence: TGCAGCGTCCGTGGGGGGGCGGCCTACGAGCAGTACTTC. It yields the protein CSVRGGAAYEQYF.

Only a few counts were recorded for this clonotype. This sequence joins TRBV10-3 and TRBJ2-5; TRBD1 aligns across 9 bases. V lost 10 bases to trimming and J lost 4 bases; unmatched junction nucleotides: 7. This CDR3 comprises 13 residues. Germline V gives CDR1 ENHRY, CDR2 SYGVKD. DNA for the CDR3: TGTGCCACGAGGACAGGGGATTTAGAGACCCAGTACTTC. This gives the protein CATRTGDLETQYF.

V and J are TRBV5-1 and TRBJ1-5; unclear D gene. Germline CDR1 is SGHRS and CDR2 is YFSETQ. Trimming left V 0 bases short and J 1 base short, with 11 bases between. The CDR3 covers 16 residues. Here the CDR3 reads CASSLDGVESNQPQHF. CDR3 DNA sequence: TGCGCCAGCAGCTTGGATGGGGTCGAGAGCAATCAGCCCCAGCATTTT.

CDR3 DNA sequence: TGTGCCAGCCTGGAGGGGAACTCCTACGAGCAGTACTTC. Amino acid sequence: CASLEGNSYEQYF. This rearrangement joins TRBV7-8 to TRBJ2-7; a possible D gene is TRBD2 (6 bases). Trimming removed 8 bases from V and 0 bases from J, with 11 bases in between. The CDR3 runs 13 residues. Per the germline V gene, CDR1 is SGHVS and CDR2 is FQNEAQ.

The chain carries TRBV7-9 and TRBJ1-2; 9 bases line up with TRBD1. This CDR3 comprises 17 residues. Germline values: CDR1 SEHNR, CDR2 FQNEAQ (reference sequence). V trimming: 3 bases; J trimming: 1 base; junction bases outside the gene matches: 9. The chain's CDR3 is CASSLGLGTGHNYGYTF. CDR3 coding DNA: TGTGCCAGCAGCTTGGGACTTGGGACAGGGCATAACTATGGCTACACCTTC.

V and J are TRBV20-1 and TRBJ1-1, with a possible D match to TRBD1 (5 bases). Germline V gives CDR1 DFQATT, CDR2 SNEGSKA (reference sequence). V gave up 7 bases and J gave up 1 base, with 16 bases separating them. The CDR3 totals 14 residues. CDR3 amino acids: CSDTGVISNTEAFF. CDR3 DNA sequence: TGCAGTGACACGGGGGTAATTTCGAACACTGAAGCTTTCTTT.

This clonotype has ten or more counts. CDR3 DNA: TGTGCCAGCAGCCCACACAATGAGCAGTTCTTC. It encodes CASSPHNEQFF. The chain couples TRBV5-5 to TRBJ2-1; no clear D. Germline CDR1 SGHKS, CDR2 YYEKEE (reference sequence). V lost 4 bases, J lost 5 bases, and 4 bases lay in between. The CDR3 totals 11 residues.

This clonotype was found many times. The CDR3 DNA sequence: TGTGCCATCAGTGAATTGGGGGGCGATCCCTATGGCTACACCTTC. This gives the protein CAISELGGDPYGYTF. The rearrangement uses TRBV10-3 and TRBJ1-2; D is perhaps TRBD1 (6 bases). CDR3 length: 15 amino acids. Per germline, CDR1 ENHRY and CDR2 SYGVKD. The V gene lost 3 bases and the J gene lost 4 bases, with 15 bases spanning the gap.

This clonotype was recorded a few times. This rearrangement joins TRBV7-2 to TRBJ1-2, with D possibly being TRBD1 (6 bases). CDR1 is SGHTA, CDR2 FQGNSA, per germline. The V gene lost 3 bases and the J gene lost 7 bases, with 12 bases spanning the gap. The CDR3 runs to 13 residues. CDR3 bases: TGTGCCAGCAGCTTTCTGGGGGGCGGTGGCTACACCTTC. Its protein is CASSFLGGGGYTF.

This CDR3 reads CASRLTGGMNTEAFF. The DNA of the CDR3 is TGTGCCAGCAGACTCACAGGGGGGATGAACACTGAAGCTTTCTTT. J is TRBJ1-1 and V is TRBV6-2 or TRBV6-3, with TRBD1 matching 8 bases. Unmatched junction bases numbered 6, after V lost 6 bases and J lost 0 bases. This CDR3 is 15 amino acids long. Germline values: CDR1 MNHEY, CDR2 SVGEGT.

This clonotype has only a few counts. This sequence joins TRBV12-3 or TRBV12-4 and TRBJ2-7; 9 nucleotides align to TRBD1. V shed 10 bases, J shed 3 bases, and the junction held 7 bases outside the gene matches. CDR3 size: 13 residues. Here the CDR3 DNA reads TGTGCCATCGGACAGGGGCCTAACTACGAGCAGTACTTC. It specifies CAIGQGPNYEQYF.

The CDR3 DNA reads TGCAGTGGGAAAGACAGCAGTGTTACAGATACGCAGTATTTT. Translating gives CSGKDSSVTDTQYF. This chain uses TRBV20-1 with TRBJ2-3; D possibly corresponds to TRBD1 (5 bases). CDR3 length: 14 amino acids. V gave up 7 bases and J gave up 3 bases, with 17 bases separating them. Germline values: CDR1 DFQATT, CDR2 SNEGSKA (reference sequence).

This clonotype has just one count. This chain connects TRBV19 to TRBJ2-6; 8 bases align to TRBD2. V lost 4 bases, J lost 0 bases, and 5 bases stayed unmatched. Germline V gene sequence: CDR1 LNHDA, CDR2 SQIVND (reference sequence). This CDR3 spans 17 amino acids. For the CDR3, the DNA is TGTGCCAGTAGTAACGGCGGGGGGAGCTCTGGGGCCAACGTCCTGACTTTC. This translates into CASSNGGGSSGANVLTF. The variable domain in full, completed from reference TRBV19 and TRBJ2-6, reads DGGITQSPKYLFRKEGQNVTLSCEQNLNHDAMYWYRQDPGQGLRLIYYSQIVNDFQKGDIAEGYSVSREKKESFPLTVTSAQKNPTAFYLCASSNGGGSSGANVLTFGAGSRLTVL.

The chain recombines TRBV5-1 with TRBJ2-1; D ambiguous. Trimming shortened V by 3 bases and J by 8 bases, and 15 bases separated the two germline ends. Germline assignment: CDR1 SGHRS and CDR2 YFSETQ. The CDR3 runs to 14 residues. This CDR3 is CASSSYTSSDEQFF. CDR3 nucleotides: TGCGCCAGCAGCTCCTACACGTCCTCGGATGAGCAGTTCTTC.

The genes are TRBV3-1 and TRBJ2-1; 7 positions match TRBD1. The trim removed 4 bases at V and 7 bases at J, leaving 10 bases unmatched. The length of the CDR3 is 15 residues. Germline V gene sequence: CDR1 LGHDT, CDR2 YNNKEL (reference sequence). CDR3 protein: CASSPQGFRWNEQFF. CDR3 DNA sequence: TGTGCCAGCAGCCCACAGGGGTTTAGATGGAATGAGCAGTTCTTC.

In DNA form, the CDR3 reads TGTGCCAGCAGTTCCCTCTTGGGACAGGGTCCCTACGAGCAGTACTTC. It encodes CASSSLLGQGPYEQYF. The rearrangement links TRBV27 to TRBJ2-7; 9 bases align to TRBD1. Per the germline V gene, CDR1 is MNHEY and CDR2 is SMNVEV (reference sequence). Trimming removed 4 bases from V and 2 bases from J; junction bases left unmatched: 9. The CDR3 length is 16 residues.

In this sample, this clonotype turned up a few times. The chain is built from TRBV7-9 and TRBJ2-1; D might be TRBD1 (6 bases). This CDR3 contains 15 residues. Trimming removed 5 bases at V and 3 bases at J, with 14 bases between. Germline CDR1 and CDR2: SEHNR and FQNEAQ (reference sequence). The CDR3 DNA sequence: TGTGCCAGCAGCCCCCCGACAGGCAACTACAATGAGCAGTTCTTC. This sequence encodes CASSPPTGNYNEQFF.

The chain uses TRBV7-2 and TRBJ1-1; 7 bases are shared with TRBD1. There are 16 residues in the CDR3. CDR1 SGHTA and CDR2 FQGNSA come from the germline V gene. V lost 3 bases, J lost 1 base, and 8 bases stayed unmatched. CDR3 in amino acids: CASSFRAGGANTEAFF. In DNA form, the CDR3 reads TGTGCCAGCAGCTTTCGGGCAGGGGGGGCGAACACTGAAGCTTTCTTT. The full variable domain, with the rest looked up from reference TRBV7-2 and TRBJ1-1, is GAGVSQSPSNKVTEKGKDVELRCDPISGHTALYWYRQSLGQGLEFLIYFQGNSAPDKSGLPSDRFSAERTGGSVSTLTIQRTQQEDSAVYLCASSFRAGGANTEAFFGQGTRLTVV.

This clonotype was recorded at least ten times. The rearrangement uses TRBV20-1 and TRBJ2-5, with 7 positions matching TRBD2. Germline V gene sequence: CDR1 DFQATT, CDR2 SNEGSKA (reference sequence). Trimming took 2 bases from V and 7 from J; bases not matched to a gene: 10. This CDR3 is 14 amino acids long. The CDR3 reads CSARPPGGGGTQYF. The CDR3 region has the DNA TGCAGTGCTAGACCCCCCGGCGGCGGGGGGACCCAGTACTTC.

This clonotype was counted a few times. The rearrangement links TRBV15 to TRBJ1-2, with D tentatively TRBD1 (6 bases). The CDR3 sequence is 13 residues long. V lost 5 bases and J lost 3, with 10 bases in between. Germline V gene lookup returns CDR1 LNHNV and CDR2 YYDKDF (reference sequence). The CDR3 DNA follows: TGTGCCACCAGCTATAACAGGGACTATGGCTACACCTTC. Translated: CATSYNRDYGYTF. Complete variable domain (other parts from reference TRBV15 and TRBJ1-2): DAMVIQNPRYQVTQFGKPVTLSCSQTLNHNVMYWYQQKSSQAPKLLFHYYDKDFNNEADTPDNFQSRRPNTSFCFLDIRSPGLGDTAMYLCATSYNRDYGYTFGSGTRLTVV.

The chain links TRBV10-3 to TRBJ2-7; D unresolved. The CDR3 contains 13 residues. The germline gives CDR1 ENHRY, CDR2 SYGVKD. The V end was cut by 8 bases, the J end by 2 bases, with 13 bases between. The CDR3 DNA reads as TGTGCCATCGGTTGGGGTACCCCCTACGAGCAGTACTTC. This encodes CAIGWGTPYEQYF.